This T cell receptor beta chain was found in a study of blood T cells in healthy people across ages. This CDR3 has 16 residues. Concerning this clonotype itself: The antigen is unknown.

Alongside a J-beta primer mix, a sample-barcoded 5' primer served in a second PCR lasting roughly 7 to 11 cycles. Each sample provided no less than 3 million CDR3-containing paired-end reads. TCRdb called the 5' RACE reads again in MiXCR, with one record for every CDR3 protein. The sample holds roughly 1,500,000 distinct CDR3 sequences, around 35% seen once. Each donor supplied around 9.6 milliliters of peripheral blood. Study-level results: The fall in TCR beta diversity per million T cells was roughly linear with age.

The clonotype originates from a woman aged 30 to 39 in good health. The sequenced sample consisted of blood. The chain has TRBV12-3 or TRBV12-4 and TRBJ2-7; 14 bases are a match to TRBD2. The DNA matches TRBJ2-5 better at its end, which makes the J call doubtful. CDR3 nucleotides: TGTGCCAGCAGTGGAGGACTAGCGGGGGGCCCGGAGACCCAGTACTTC. It translates to CASSGGLAGGPETQYF.